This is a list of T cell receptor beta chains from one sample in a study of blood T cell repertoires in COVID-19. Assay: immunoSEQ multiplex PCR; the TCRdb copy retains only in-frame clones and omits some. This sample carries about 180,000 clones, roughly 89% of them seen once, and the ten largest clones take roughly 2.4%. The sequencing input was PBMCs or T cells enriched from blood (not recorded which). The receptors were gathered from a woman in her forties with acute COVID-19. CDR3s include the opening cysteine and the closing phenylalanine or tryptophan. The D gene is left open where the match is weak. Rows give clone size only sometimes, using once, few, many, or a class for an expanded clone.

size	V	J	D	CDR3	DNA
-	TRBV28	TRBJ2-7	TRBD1	CASRNDRVREQYF	TGTGCCAGCAGGAACGACAGGGTGAGGGAGCAGTACTTC
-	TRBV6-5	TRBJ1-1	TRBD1	CAIQPGQGTAEAFF	TGTGCCATACAACCGGGACAGGGAACCGCTGAAGCTTTCTTT
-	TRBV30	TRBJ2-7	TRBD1	CAWSGTEQRGEQYF	TGTGCCTGGAGCGGGACAGAACAGAGAGGCGAGCAGTACTTC
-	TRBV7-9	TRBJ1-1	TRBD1	CASSIRDRVTEAFF	TGTGCCAGCAGTATCCGGGACAGGGTTACTGAAGCTTTCTTT
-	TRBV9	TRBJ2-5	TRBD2	CASSELGTSGETQYF	TGTGCCAGCAGCGAACTCGGGACTAGCGGAGAGACCCAGTACTTC
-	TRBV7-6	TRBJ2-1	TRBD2	CASRAVRTSGGAYNEQFF	TGTGCCAGCAGAGCGGTCAGGACTAGCGGGGGGGCTTACAATGAGCAGTTCTTC
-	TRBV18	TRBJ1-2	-	CASSPREGGLGYGYTF	TGTGCCAGCTCACCCCGAGAGGGAGGGCTAGGCTATGGCTACACCTTC
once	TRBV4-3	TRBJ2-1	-	CASSQGGTYNEQFF	TGCGCCAGCAGCCAAGGGGGCACCTACAATGAGCAGTTCTTC
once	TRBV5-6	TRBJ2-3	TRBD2	CASSRGLAGGPATDTQYF	TGTGCCAGCAGCCGGGGACTAGCGGGGGGGCCTGCCACAGATACGCAGTATTTT
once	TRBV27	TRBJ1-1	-	CASSLAPGLTEAFF	TGTGCCAGCAGTTTAGCCCCAGGGCTTACTGAAGCTTTCTTT
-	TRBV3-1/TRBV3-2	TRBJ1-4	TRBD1	CASSRTGEYEKLFF	TGTGCCAGCAGCCGGACAGGGGAGTATGAAAAACTGTTTTTT
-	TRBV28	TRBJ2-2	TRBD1	CASSSGGNTGELFF	TGTGCCAGCAGTTCAGGGGGAAACACCGGGGAGCTGTTTTTT
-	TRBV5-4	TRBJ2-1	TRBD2	CASSRLATSSYNEQFF	TGTGCCAGCAGCAGACTAGCGACCAGCTCCTACAATGAGCAGTTCTTC
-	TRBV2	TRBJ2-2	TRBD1	CASRKLTGGYTGELFF	TGTGCCAGCAGGAAATTGACAGGGGGCTACACCGGGGAGCTGTTTTTT
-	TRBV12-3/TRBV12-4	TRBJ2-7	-	CASSGQWHEQYF	TGTGCCAGCAGTGGACAGTGGCACGAGCAGTACTTC
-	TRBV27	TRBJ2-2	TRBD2	CASSFRLAGGYTGELFF	TGTGCCAGCAGTTTCCGACTAGCGGGGGGGTACACCGGGGAGCTGTTTTTT
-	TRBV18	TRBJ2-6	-	CASSPITNRATSSGANVLTF	TGTGCCAGCTCACCCATTACAAACAGGGCAACTAGCTCTGGGGCCAACGTCCTGACTTTC
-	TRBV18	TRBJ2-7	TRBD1	CASSPLGQGAYEQYF	TGTGCCAGCTCACCACTGGGACAGGGGGCCTACGAGCAGTACTTC
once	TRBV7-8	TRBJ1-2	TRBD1	CASSLTHRDRGYGYTF	TGTGCCAGCAGCTTAACTCACCGGGACAGGGGGTATGGCTACACCTTC
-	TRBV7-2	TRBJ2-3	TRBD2	CASSGERGGDTQYF	TGTGCCAGCAGCGGGGAGCGGGGGGGGGATACGCAGTATTTT
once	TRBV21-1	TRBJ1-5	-	CVYQPQHF	TGTGTATATCAGCCCCAGCATTTT
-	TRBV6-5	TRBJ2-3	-	CASRSGYGTDTQYF	TGTGCCAGCAGGAGCGGGTACGGCACAGATACGCAGTATTTT
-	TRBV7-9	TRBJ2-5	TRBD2	CASSLRWSRGAGVWETQYF	TGTGCCAGCAGCTTAAGATGGTCGCGCGGAGCGGGAGTGTGGGAGACCCAGTACTTC
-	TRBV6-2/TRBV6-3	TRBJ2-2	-	CASSYLTGGTNTGELFF	TGTGCCAGCAGTTACTTGACTGGCGGGACCAACACCGGGGAGCTGTTTTTT
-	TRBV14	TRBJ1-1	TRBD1	CASSSQGFTEAFF	TGTGCCAGCAGTTCACAGGGGTTCACTGAAGCTTTCTTT
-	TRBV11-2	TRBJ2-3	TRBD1	CASSLAAGGITDTQYF	TGTGCCAGCAGCTTAGCGGCAGGGGGCATAACAGATACGCAGTATTTT
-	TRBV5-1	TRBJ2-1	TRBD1	CASSFRGQGVAEQFF	TGCGCCAGCAGCTTCAGGGGACAGGGTGTGGCTGAGCAGTTCTTC
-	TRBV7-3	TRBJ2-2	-	CASSTRTSGELFF	TGTGCCAGCAGCACAAGGACATCCGGGGAGCTGTTTTTT
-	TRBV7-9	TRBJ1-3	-	CASSYNSEGGGNTIYF	TGTGCCAGCAGCTACAACTCAGAAGGGGGTGGAAACACCATATATTTT
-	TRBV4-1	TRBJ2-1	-	CASSQEPGIRGNEQFF	TGCGCCAGCAGCCAAGAACCGGGAATAAGGGGGAATGAGCAGTTCTTC
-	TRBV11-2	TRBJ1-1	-	CASSLPRTDTEAFF	TGTGCCAGCAGCTTACCGAGGACTGACACTGAAGCTTTCTTT
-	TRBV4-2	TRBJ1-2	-	CASSQIEGEEDYGYTF	TGTGCCAGCAGCCAAATTGAGGGGGAAGAGGACTATGGCTACACCTTC
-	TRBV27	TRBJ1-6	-	CASSYQGTRSPLHF	TGTGCCAGCAGTTATCAGGGGACGCGCTCACCCCTCCACTTT
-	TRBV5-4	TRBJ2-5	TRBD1	CASSSDPGQQETQYF	TGTGCCAGCAGCTCTGACCCGGGACAGCAAGAGACCCAGTACTTC
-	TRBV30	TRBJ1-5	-	CAWNGGQYSNQPQHF	TGTGCCTGGAACGGTGGACAGTATAGCAATCAGCCCCAGCATTTT
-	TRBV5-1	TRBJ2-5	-	CASSLVGTGAVETQYF	TGCGCCAGCAGCTTGGTGGGTACAGGCGCGGTGGAGACCCAGTACTTC
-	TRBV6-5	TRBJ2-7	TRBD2	CASSYGTSGYEQYF	TGTGCCAGCAGTTACGGGACTAGCGGCTACGAGCAGTACTTC
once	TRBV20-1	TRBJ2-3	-	CSARATDTQYF	TGCAGTGCTAGAGCGACAGATACGCAGTATTTT
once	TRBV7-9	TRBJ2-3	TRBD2	CASSLEQREVDTQYF	TGTGCCAGCAGCTTAGAGCAGCGGGAGGTGGATACGCAGTATTTT
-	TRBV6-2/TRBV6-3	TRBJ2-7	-	CASSSGTFNSYEQYF	TGTGCCAGCAGTTCTGGGACTTTCAACTCTTACGAGCAGTACTTC
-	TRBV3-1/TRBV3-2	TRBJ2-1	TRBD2	CASSQEPAGGSYNEQFF	TGTGCCAGCAGCCAAGAACCAGCGGGAGGGTCCTACAATGAGCAGTTCTTC
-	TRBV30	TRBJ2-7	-	CAWSVRGLYEQYF	TGTGCCTGGAGTGTACGAGGGCTCTACGAGCAGTACTTC
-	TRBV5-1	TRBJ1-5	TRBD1	CASSVGQGDQPQHF	TGCGCCAGCAGCGTGGGACAGGGGGATCAGCCCCAGCATTTT
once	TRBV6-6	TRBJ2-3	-	CASSSRQVPTKDTQYF	TGTGCCAGCAGTTCCCGACAGGTTCCTACCAAAGATACGCAGTATTTT
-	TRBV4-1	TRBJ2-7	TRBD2	CASSQDIAAGGYYEQYF	TGCGCCAGCAGCCAAGATATCGCGGCGGGGGGCTATTACGAGCAGTACTTC
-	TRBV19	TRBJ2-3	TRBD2	CASKRAGGRTDTQYF	TGTGCCAGTAAGCGCGCGGGAGGTCGTACAGATACGCAGTATTTT
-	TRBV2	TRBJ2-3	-	CASRRVGGADTQYF	TGTGCCAGCAGGAGGGTGGGGGGTGCAGATACGCAGTATTTT
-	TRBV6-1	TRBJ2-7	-	CASSDRVYEQYF	TGTGCCAGCAGTGACAGGGTCTACGAGCAGTACTTC
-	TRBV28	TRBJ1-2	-	CASSLAGGARADGYTF	TGTGCCAGCAGTTTGGCGGGGGGGGCCAGGGCGGATGGCTACACCTTC